A selection of T cell receptor beta chains follows, all from one sample in a study of quantifying T cell responses using KT2 cells. TCRdb analysed the UMI-ligation and nested PCR reads with MiXCR anew, one entry per CDR3 protein. The top ten clones hold roughly 44% of a sample with 40,000 to 50,000 distinct CDR3 sequences, around 15% of them seen once. Material for sequencing was PBMCs spiked with cells of the T cell clone KT2. The receptors were sampled from a human donor. CDR3s include the opening cysteine and the closing phenylalanine or tryptophan. A D gene is named only where the DNA matches it firmly. Only part of the rows carry a size: once, few, many, or a class if the clone is expanded.

clone_size: NA; d_call: NA; j_call: TRBJ1-6; v_call: TRBV20-1; cdr3_aa: CSARLGTQGWNSPLHF; cdr3_nt: TGCAGTGCTAGGCTGGGGACACAGGGTTGGAATTCACCCCTCCACTTT
clone_size: NA; d_call: NA; j_call: TRBJ1-1; v_call: TRBV18; cdr3_aa: CASSPPAGAVNTEAFF; cdr3_nt: TGTGCCAGCTCACCACCGGCAGGGGCCGTGAACACTGAAGCTTTCTTT
clone_size: many; d_call: NA; j_call: TRBJ2-3; v_call: TRBV3-1; cdr3_aa: CASTMEHTDTQYF; cdr3_nt: TGTGCCAGCACTATGGAGCACACAGATACGCAGTATTTT
clone_size: NA; d_call: NA; j_call: TRBJ2-5; v_call: TRBV2; cdr3_aa: CASSRTTEGTQYF; cdr3_nt: TGTGCCAGCAGTCGAACAACGGAGGGGACCCAGTACTTC
clone_size: NA; d_call: NA; j_call: TRBJ2-7; v_call: TRBV9; cdr3_aa: CASSVEDGPYEQYF; cdr3_nt: TGTGCCAGCAGCGTAGAAGATGGACCCTACGAGCAGTACTTC
clone_size: NA; d_call: NA; j_call: TRBJ2-3; v_call: TRBV20-1; cdr3_aa: CSARLGDTQYF; cdr3_nt: TGCAGTGCTAGATTAGGAGATACGCAGTATTTT
clone_size: NA; d_call: NA; j_call: TRBJ1-2; v_call: TRBV6-1; cdr3_aa: CASSDPFATF; cdr3_nt: TGTGCCAGCAGTGACCCCTTTGCTACCTTC
clone_size: few; d_call: NA; j_call: TRBJ1-1; v_call: TRBV9; cdr3_aa: CASSPGTPATEAFF; cdr3_nt: TGTGCCAGCAGCCCAGGGACTCCGGCCACTGAAGCTTTCTTT
clone_size: once; d_call: TRBD1; j_call: TRBJ1-4; v_call: TRBV2; cdr3_aa: CASRGGTGGEKLFF; cdr3_nt: TGTGCCAGCAGGGGAGGAACAGGGGGTGAAAAACTGTTTTTT
clone_size: NA; d_call: NA; j_call: TRBJ1-5; v_call: TRBV3-1; cdr3_aa: CASSQDGNQPQHF; cdr3_nt: TGTGCCAGCAGCCAAGACGGAAATCAGCCCCAGCATTTT
clone_size: few; d_call: NA; j_call: TRBJ1-5; v_call: TRBV7-8; cdr3_aa: CASSPSGGLSPQHF; cdr3_nt: TGTGCCAGCAGCCCATCGGGGGGATTGTCGCCCCAGCATTTT
clone_size: few; d_call: TRBD2; j_call: TRBJ2-1; v_call: TRBV12-3/TRBV12-4; cdr3_aa: CASSRAGGLGHNEQFF; cdr3_nt: TGTGCCAGCAGCAGAGCGGGGGGGCTCGGGCACAATGAGCAGTTCTTC
clone_size: few; d_call: NA; j_call: TRBJ2-3; v_call: TRBV6-1; cdr3_aa: CASSERYTQYF; cdr3_nt: TGTGCCAGCAGTGAACGATATACGCAGTATTTT
clone_size: few; d_call: NA; j_call: TRBJ1-3; v_call: TRBV5-6; cdr3_aa: CASSLGWTVRTGNTIYF; cdr3_nt: TGTGCCAGCAGCTTGGGTTGGACAGTGCGCACTGGAAACACCATATATTTT
clone_size: few; d_call: NA; j_call: TRBJ2-7; v_call: TRBV7-7; cdr3_aa: CASSPDLGSEQYF; cdr3_nt: TGTGCTAGCAGCCCTGACCTGGGGAGCGAGCAGTACTTC
clone_size: NA; d_call: NA; j_call: TRBJ2-5; v_call: TRBV15; cdr3_aa: CATSRDRVMETQYF; cdr3_nt: TGTGCCACCAGCAGAGATCGTGTTATGGAGACCCAGTACTTC
clone_size: many; d_call: TRBD2; j_call: TRBJ2-7; v_call: TRBV4-1; cdr3_aa: CASRGAGGAYEQYF; cdr3_nt: TGCGCCAGCAGGGGAGCGGGGGGGGCCTACGAGCAGTACTTC
clone_size: few; d_call: NA; j_call: TRBJ2-1; v_call: TRBV30; cdr3_aa: CAWKGPYNEQFF; cdr3_nt: TGTGCCTGGAAAGGACCATACAATGAGCAGTTCTTC
clone_size: few; d_call: NA; j_call: TRBJ2-3; v_call: TRBV14; cdr3_aa: CASSQINLPTDTQYF; cdr3_nt: TGTGCCAGCAGCCAAATCAATCTCCCCACAGATACGCAGTATTTT